This T cell receptor beta chain was recovered during a study of blood T cell repertoires in COVID-19. The CDR3 totals 14 residues. V lost 3 bases and J lost 6, with 14 bases in between. The V gene's germline CDR1 is LNHDA and CDR2 SQIVND (reference sequence). Sequencing used immunoSEQ multiplex PCR; TCRdb keeps in-frame clones, though not all of them. The table lists approximately 280,000 clones, around 85% of them singletons, with about 2.5% in the top ten. The TCR sequence derives from a woman between 45 and 65 years old who had recovered from COVID-19. What was sequenced was PBMCs or T cells enriched from blood (not recorded which). V gene TRBV19 combines with J gene TRBJ1-1; TRBD1 is a possible D gene (5 bases). CDR3 DNA: TGTGCCAGTAGTATTAAGGAAGGGGCGGCTGAAGCTTTCTTT. It specifies CASSIKEGAAEAFF.